This is a list of T cell receptor beta chains from one sample in a study of control samples from healthy donors and cancer patients. The data were produced by immunoSEQ multiplex PCR, yet TCRdb's version contains in-frame clones alone and is incomplete. Of 140,000 to 150,000 clones listed, approximately 94% are singletons. The sample consisted of blood. These receptors came from a man aged 18 to 29 in good health. CDR3s include the opening cysteine and the closing phenylalanine or tryptophan.

V | length | CDR3
TRBV5-6 | 12 | CASSLMNTEAFF
TRBV21-1 | 17 | CASSKSGQGEDNSPLHF
TRBV6-2/TRBV6-3 | 16 | CASSPKGGRAFHEQYF
TRBV19 | 14 | CASSIYDRGTKPFF
TRBV28 | 14 | CASSLGRSKNIQYF
TRBV9 | 15 | CASNVRGEFTDTQYF
TRBV9 | 15 | CASSVHPGHSYEQYF
TRBV6-5 | 14 | CASSPGPSLYEQYF
TRBV6-1 | 17 | CASSATKWGTGANEQYF
TRBV9 | 12 | CASSVVGGQAFF
TRBV19 | 14 | CAIIGGGLGNIQYF
TRBV7-9 | 10 | CASGTYEQYF
TRBV2 | 11 | CASRGEDGYTF
TRBV6-6 | 14 | CASRTGQANTEAFF
TRBV13 | 15 | CASSLGPRSNQPQHF
TRBV18 | 16 | CASSPPSGHGTNEQYF
TRBV6-1 | 12 | CASSESRDTQYF
TRBV9 | 13 | CASSPPNTDTQYF
TRBV28 | 14 | CASSTPGRATEAFF
TRBV12-5 | 14 | CASAMTGPNEKLFF
TRBV6-6 | 16 | CASSRQGSKTNEKLFF
TRBV30 | 15 | CAWSVPVGYNSPLHF
TRBV11-3 | 14 | CASSLVPSGPEQFF